In its sample, the clone carrying this TCR beta chain was seen a few times. This entry comes from a study of T-cell memory formation after mild COVID-19. In the study overall: TCR clusters were mostly donor specific.

The germline V gene encodes CDR1 SQVTM and CDR2 ANQGSEA. The CDR3 sequence is 14 residues long. The V end was cut by 0 bases, the J end by 7 bases, with 15 bases between. TCRdb reanalysed the 5' RACE reads using MiXCR and keeps one entry per CDR3 protein. In the table there are some 210,000 distinct CDR3 sequences, 27% of which are singletons. The sequencing sample was made of PBMCs or a T cell subset sorted from them (not recorded which). The source of this sequence is an adult woman who had mild COVID-19 (a few samples of this study predate the infection). Cell type and time point are not known. V usage is TRBV29-1 and J usage is TRBJ1-1, with D unclear. DNA of the CDR3: TGCAGCGTTGAAGATTGGTCAGGCCGGATTGAAGCTTTCTTT. Translating gives CSVEDWSGRIEAFF. Full variable domain (missing parts from reference TRBV29-1 and TRBJ1-1): SAVISQKPSRDICQRGTSLTIQCQVDSQVTMMFWYRQQPGQSLTLIATANQGSEATYESGFVIDKFPISRPNLTFSTLTVSNMSPEDSSIYLCSVEDWSGRIEAFFGQGTRLTVV.